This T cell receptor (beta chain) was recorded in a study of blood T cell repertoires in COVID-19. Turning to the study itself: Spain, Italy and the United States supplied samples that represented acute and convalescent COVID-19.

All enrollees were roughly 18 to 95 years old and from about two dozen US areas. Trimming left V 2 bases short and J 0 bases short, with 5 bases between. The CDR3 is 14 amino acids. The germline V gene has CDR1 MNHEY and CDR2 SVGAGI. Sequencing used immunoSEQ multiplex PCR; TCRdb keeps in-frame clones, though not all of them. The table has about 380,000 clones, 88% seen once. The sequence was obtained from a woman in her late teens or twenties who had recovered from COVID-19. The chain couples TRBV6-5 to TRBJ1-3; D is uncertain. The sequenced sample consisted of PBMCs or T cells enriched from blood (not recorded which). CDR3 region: CASSYASSGNTIYF. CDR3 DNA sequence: TGTGCCAGCAGTTACGCCAGCTCTGGAAACACCATATATTTT.